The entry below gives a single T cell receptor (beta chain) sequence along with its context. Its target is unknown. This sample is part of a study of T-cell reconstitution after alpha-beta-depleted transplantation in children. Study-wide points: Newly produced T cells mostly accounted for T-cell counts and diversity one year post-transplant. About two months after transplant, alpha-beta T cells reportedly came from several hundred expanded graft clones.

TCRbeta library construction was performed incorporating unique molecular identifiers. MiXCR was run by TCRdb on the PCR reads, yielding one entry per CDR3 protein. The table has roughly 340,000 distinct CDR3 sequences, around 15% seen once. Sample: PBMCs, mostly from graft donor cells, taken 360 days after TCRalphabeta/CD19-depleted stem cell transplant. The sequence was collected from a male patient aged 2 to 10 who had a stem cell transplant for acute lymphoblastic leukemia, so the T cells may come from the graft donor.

The CDR3 region is CASSIAGQGVQPQHF. The CDR3 DNA reads as TGTGCCAGTAGTATTGCGGGACAGGGTGTTCAGCCCCAGCATTTT. The chain combines TRBV19 with TRBJ1-5; 9 positions match TRBD1. J lost 6 bases, V lost 3 bases, and 6 bases had no gene match. The CDR3 loop spans 15 amino acids. The V gene's germline CDR1 is LNHDA and CDR2 SQIVND (reference sequence). Full variable domain (remainder filled in from reference TRBV19 and TRBJ1-5): DGGITQSPKYLFRKEGQNVTLSCEQNLNHDAMYWYRQDPGQGLRLIYYSQIVNDFQKGDIAEGYSVSREKKESFPLTVTSAQKNPTAFYLCASSIAGQGVQPQHFGDGTRLSIL.